This T cell receptor beta chain was sequenced for a study of somatic mutations in cytotoxic T cells in rheumatoid arthritis. On the study more broadly: Patient blood, roughly 33 ml in EDTA, was obtained immediately after diagnosis and prior to the start of any treatment.

Original methodology: There were rare matches between patient CD8+ clones larger than 1% and published virus-specific TCRB sequences. Method: immunoSEQ multiplex PCR; TCRdb's copy keeps in-frame clones and lacks some. Clone size and the V and J calls come from that table; the DNA yielded D and trimming. The data contain 21,000 or so clones, 80% to 90% of them singletons. Study-wide findings and caveats: CD8+ T cells showed clonality that did not differ significantly between patients with rheumatoid arthritis and age-matched healthy controls.

About this clone itself: Its target is unknown.

Trimming removed 3 bases from V and 10 bases from J; junction bases left unmatched: 23. Germline CDR1 reads LGHNT; CDR2 reads FRNRAP. This CDR3 region has 19 residues. The sequencing sample was made of CD8+ T cells sorted from blood. This TCR was sampled from an adult with rheumatoid arthritis. This chain connects TRBV12-5 to TRBJ1-1; TRBD1 aligns across 10 bases. The CDR3 DNA reads as TGTGCTAGTGGTTTCCCCTCACTACGGGACCGGGACAGGGGAAGTGGAGCTTTCTTT. Protein sequence: CASGFPSLRDRDRGSGAFF. The whole variable domain, filled in from reference TRBV12-5 and TRBJ1-1, reads DARVTQTPRHKVTEMGQEVTMRCQPILGHNTVFWYRQTMMQGLELLAYFRNRAPLDDSGMPKDRFSAEMPDATLATLKIQPSEPRDSAVYFCASGFPSLRDRDRGSGAFFGQGTRLTVV.